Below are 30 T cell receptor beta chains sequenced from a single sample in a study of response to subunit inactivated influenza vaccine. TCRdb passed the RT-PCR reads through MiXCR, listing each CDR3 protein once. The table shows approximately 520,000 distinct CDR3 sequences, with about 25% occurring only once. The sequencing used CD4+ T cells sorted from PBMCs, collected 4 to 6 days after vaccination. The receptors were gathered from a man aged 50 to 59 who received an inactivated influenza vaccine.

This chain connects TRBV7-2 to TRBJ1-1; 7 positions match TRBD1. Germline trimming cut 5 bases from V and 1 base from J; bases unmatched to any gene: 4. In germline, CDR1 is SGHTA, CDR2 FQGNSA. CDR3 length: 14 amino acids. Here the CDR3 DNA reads TGTGCCAGCAGCGCCTGGACAGGGAACACTGAAGCTTTCTTT. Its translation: CASSAWTGNTEAFF.

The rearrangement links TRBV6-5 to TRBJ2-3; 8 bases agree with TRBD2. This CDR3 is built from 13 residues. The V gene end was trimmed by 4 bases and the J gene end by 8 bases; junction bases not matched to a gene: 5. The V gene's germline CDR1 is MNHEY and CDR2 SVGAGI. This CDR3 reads CASSWGLEGTQYF. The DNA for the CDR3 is TGTGCCAGCAGTTGGGGACTAGAGGGTACGCAGTATTTT.

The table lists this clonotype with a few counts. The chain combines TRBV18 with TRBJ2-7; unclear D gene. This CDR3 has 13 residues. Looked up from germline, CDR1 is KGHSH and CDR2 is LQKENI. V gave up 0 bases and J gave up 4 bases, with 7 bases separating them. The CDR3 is CASSPPSGYEQYF. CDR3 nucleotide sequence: TGTGCCAGCTCACCACCGTCGGGTTACGAGCAGTACTTC.

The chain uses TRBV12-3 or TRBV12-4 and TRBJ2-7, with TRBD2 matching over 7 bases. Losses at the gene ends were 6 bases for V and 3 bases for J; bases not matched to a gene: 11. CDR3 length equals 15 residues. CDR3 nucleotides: TGTGCCAGCAGCCGTCTCCCTAGCGGACTCTACGAGCAGTACTTC. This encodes CASSRLPSGLYEQYF.

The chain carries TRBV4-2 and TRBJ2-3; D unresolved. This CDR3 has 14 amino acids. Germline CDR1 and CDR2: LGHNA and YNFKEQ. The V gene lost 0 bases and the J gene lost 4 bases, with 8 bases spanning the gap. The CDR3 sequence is CASSQDQYADTQYF. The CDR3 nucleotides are TGTGCCAGCAGCCAAGATCAGTACGCAGATACGCAGTATTTT.

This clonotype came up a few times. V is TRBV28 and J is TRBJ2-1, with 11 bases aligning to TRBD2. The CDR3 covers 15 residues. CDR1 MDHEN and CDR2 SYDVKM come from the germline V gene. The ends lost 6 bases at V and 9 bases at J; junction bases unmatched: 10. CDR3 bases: TGTGCCAGCAGCCTACTAGCGGGAGAATCGGGTGAGCAGTTCTTC. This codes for CASSLLAGESGEQFF. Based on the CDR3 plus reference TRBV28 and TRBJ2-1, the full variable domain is DVKVTQSSRYLVKRTGEKVFLECVQDMDHENMFWYRQDPGLGLRLIYFSYDVKMKEKGDIPEGYSVSREKKERFSLILESASTNQTSMYLCASSLLAGESGEQFFGPGTRLTVL.

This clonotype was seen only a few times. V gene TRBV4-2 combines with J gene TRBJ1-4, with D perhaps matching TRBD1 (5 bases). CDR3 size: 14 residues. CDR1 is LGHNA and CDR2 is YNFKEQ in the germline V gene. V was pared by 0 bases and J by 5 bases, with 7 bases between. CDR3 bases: TGTGCCAGCAGCCAAGACAGGGTGAATGAAAAACTGTTTTTT. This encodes CASSQDRVNEKLFF.

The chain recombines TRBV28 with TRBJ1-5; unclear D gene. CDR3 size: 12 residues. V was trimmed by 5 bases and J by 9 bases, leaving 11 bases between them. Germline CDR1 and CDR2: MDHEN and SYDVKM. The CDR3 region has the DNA TGTGCCAGCAGTGCCAAAGGGTTGCCCCAGCATTTT. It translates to CASSAKGLPQHF.

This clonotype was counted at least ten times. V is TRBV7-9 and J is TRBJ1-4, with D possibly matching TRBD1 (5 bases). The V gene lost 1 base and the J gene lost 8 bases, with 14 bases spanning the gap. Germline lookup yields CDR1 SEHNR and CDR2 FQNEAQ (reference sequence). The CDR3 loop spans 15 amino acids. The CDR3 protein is CASSLVGPKVEKLFF. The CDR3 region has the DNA TGTGCCAGCAGCTTAGTGGGACCCAAGGTGGAAAAACTGTTTTTT. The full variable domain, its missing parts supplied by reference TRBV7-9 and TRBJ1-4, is DTGVSQNPRHKITKRGQNVTFRCDPISEHNRLYWYRQTLGQGPEFLTYFQNEAQLEKSRLLSDRFSAERPKGSFSTLEIQRTEQGDSAMYLCASSLVGPKVEKLFFGSGTQLSVL.

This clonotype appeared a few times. CDR3 DNA: TGTGCCACCAGCAGAGGGGGACAGGGGGCCCACGAGCAGTACTTC. This encodes CATSRGGQGAHEQYF. This chain joins TRBV15 and TRBJ2-7; 12 bases are shared with TRBD1. CDR3 length equals 15 residues. Per the germline V gene, CDR1 is LNHNV and CDR2 is YYDKDF (reference sequence). V lost 1 base and J lost 5; bases outside the gene matches: 3.

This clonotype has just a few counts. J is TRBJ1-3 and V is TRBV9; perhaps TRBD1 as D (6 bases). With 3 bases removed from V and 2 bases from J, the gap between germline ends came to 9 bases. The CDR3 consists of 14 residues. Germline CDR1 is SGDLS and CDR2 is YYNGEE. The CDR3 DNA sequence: TGTGCCAGCAGCGATGGGACACCTGGAAACACCATATATTTT. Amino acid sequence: CASSDGTPGNTIYF.

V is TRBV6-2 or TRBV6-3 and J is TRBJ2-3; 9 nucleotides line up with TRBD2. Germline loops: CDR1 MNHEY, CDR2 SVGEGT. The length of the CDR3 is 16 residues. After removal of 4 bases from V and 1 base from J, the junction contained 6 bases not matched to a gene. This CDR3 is CASSFGGRVGTDTQYF. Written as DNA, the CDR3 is TGTGCCAGCAGTTTCGGCGGGAGGGTGGGCACAGATACGCAGTATTTT.

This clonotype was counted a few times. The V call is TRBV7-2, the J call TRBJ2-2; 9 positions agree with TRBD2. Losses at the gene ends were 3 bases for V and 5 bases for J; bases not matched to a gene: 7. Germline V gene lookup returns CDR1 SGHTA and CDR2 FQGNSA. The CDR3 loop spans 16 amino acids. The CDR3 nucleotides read TGTGCCAGCAGCTTTCTAGGACTAGCGACGACCGGGGAGCTGTTTTTT. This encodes CASSFLGLATTGELFF.

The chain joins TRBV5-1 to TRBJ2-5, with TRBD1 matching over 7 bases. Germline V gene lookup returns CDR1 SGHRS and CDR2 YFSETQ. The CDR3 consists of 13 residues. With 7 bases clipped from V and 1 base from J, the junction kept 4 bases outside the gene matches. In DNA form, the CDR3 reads TGCGCCAGCTACGGGACAGCCCAAGAGACCCAGTACTTC. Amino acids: CASYGTAQETQYF.

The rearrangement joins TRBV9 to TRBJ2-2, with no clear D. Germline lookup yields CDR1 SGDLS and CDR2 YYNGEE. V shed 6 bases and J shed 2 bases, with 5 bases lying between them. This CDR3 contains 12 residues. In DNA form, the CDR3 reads TGTGCCAGCAACCGAAACACCGGGGAGCTGTTTTTT. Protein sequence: CASNRNTGELFF.

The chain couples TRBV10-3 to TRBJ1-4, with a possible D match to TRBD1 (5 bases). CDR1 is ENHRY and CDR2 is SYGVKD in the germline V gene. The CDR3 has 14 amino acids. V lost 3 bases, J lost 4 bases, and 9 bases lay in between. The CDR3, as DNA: TGTGCCATCAGTGAAGCAGGGAGTAATGAAAAACTGTTTTTT. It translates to CAISEAGSNEKLFF.

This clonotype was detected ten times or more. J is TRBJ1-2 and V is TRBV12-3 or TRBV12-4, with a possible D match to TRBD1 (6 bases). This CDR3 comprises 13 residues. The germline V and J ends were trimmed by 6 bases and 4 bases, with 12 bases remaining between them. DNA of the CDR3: TGTGCCAGCAGGCAGGGGTCCGCCTATGGCTACACCTTC. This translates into CASRQGSAYGYTF.

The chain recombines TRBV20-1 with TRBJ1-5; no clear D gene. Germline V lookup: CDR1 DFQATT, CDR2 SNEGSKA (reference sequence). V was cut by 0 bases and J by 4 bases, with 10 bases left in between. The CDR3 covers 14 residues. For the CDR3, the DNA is TGCAGTGCTAGAGATAAGGCCTTTAATCAGCCCCAGCATTTT. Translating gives CSARDKAFNQPQHF.

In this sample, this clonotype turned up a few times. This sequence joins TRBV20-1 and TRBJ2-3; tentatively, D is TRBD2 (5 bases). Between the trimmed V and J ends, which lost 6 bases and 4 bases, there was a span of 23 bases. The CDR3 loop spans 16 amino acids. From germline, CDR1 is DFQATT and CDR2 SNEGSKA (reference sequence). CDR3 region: CSANVLFPGNADTQYF. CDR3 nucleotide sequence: TGCAGTGCGAACGTTCTTTTCCCCGGGAATGCAGATACGCAGTATTTT.

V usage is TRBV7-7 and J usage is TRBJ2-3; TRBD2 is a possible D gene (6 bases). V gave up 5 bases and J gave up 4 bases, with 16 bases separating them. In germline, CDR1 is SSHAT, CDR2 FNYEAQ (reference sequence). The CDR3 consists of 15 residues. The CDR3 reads CASSQPGTLPDTQYF. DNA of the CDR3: TGTGCCAGCAGCCAACCCGGGACTCTGCCAGATACGCAGTATTTT.

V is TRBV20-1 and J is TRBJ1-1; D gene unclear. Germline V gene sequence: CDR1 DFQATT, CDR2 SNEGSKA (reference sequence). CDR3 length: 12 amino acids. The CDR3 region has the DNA TGCAGAGGAGTATCAGGGAACACTGAAGCTTTCTTT. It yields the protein CRGVSGNTEAFF.

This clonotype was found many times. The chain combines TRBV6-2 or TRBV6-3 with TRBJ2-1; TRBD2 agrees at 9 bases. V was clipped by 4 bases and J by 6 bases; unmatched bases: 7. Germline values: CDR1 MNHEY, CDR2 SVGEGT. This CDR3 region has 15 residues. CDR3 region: CASSFGLAGFNEQFF. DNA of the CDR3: TGTGCCAGCAGTTTTGGTCTAGCGGGGTTCAATGAGCAGTTCTTC.

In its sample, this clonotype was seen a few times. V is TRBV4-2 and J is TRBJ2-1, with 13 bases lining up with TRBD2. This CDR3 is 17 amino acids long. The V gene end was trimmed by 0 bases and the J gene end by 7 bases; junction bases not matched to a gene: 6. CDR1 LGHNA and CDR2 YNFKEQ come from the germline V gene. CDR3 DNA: TGTGCCAGCAGCCAAGATGTCCGACTAGCGGGAGGTAATGAGCAGTTCTTC. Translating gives CASSQDVRLAGGNEQFF.

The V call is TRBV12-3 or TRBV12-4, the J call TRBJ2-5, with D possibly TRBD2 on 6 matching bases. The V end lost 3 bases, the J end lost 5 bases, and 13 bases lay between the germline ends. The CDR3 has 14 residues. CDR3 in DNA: TGTGCCAGCAGTTTCGGCGGGATTTTTGAGACCCAGTACTTC. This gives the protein CASSFGGIFETQYF.

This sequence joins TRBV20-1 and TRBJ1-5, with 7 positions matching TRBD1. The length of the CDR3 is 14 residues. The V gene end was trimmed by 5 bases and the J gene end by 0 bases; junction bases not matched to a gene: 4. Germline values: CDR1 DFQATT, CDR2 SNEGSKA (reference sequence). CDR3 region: CSASRGGSNQPQHF. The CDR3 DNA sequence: TGCAGTGCTTCCAGGGGGGGTAGCAATCAGCCCCAGCATTTT.

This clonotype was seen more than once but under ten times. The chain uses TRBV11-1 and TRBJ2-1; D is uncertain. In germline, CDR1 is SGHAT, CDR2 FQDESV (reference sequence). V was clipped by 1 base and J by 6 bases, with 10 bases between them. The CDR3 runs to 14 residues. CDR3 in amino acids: CASSLGSSSNEQFF. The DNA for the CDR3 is TGTGCCAGCAGCTTAGGGTCAAGCTCCAATGAGCAGTTCTTC.

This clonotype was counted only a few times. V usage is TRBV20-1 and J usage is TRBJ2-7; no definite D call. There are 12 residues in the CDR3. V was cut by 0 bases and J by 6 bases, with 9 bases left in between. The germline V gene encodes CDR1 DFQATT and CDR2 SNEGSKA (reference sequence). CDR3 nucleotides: TGCAGTGCTAGAGACCAGCTAGGCGAGCAGTACTTC. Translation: CSARDQLGEQYF.

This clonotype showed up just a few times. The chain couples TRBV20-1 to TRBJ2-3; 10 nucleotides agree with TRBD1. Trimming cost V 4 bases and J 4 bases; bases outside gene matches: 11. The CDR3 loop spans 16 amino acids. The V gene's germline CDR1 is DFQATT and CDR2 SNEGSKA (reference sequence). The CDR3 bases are TGCAGTGCTATGCTCCGACAGGGGGCGAGGGCAGATACGCAGTATTTT. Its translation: CSAMLRQGARADTQYF.

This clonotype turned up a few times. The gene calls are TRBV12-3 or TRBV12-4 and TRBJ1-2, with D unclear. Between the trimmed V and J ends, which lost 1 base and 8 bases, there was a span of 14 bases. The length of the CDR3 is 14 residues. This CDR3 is CASSLGLFNVGYTF. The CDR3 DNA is TGTGCCAGCAGTTTAGGCCTCTTCAACGTCGGCTACACCTTC.

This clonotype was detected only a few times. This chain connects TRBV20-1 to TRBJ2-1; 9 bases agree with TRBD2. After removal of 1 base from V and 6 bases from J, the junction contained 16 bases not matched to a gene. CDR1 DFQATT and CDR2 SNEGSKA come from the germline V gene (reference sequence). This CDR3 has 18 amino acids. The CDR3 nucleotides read TGCAGTGCTAGAGGAAGAAAACTAGCGGGTCCACTAGGCAATGAGCAGTTCTTC. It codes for CSARGRKLAGPLGNEQFF.